This passage covers 13 T cell receptor beta chains from one sample sequenced in a study of T cell responses to AZD1222 COVID-19 vaccine. Profiling relied on immunoSEQ multiplex PCR, and the TCRdb table lists in-frame clones only, not all of them. The sample consists of about 73,000 clones, 80% to 90% of them appearing once. Source: peripheral blood, taken 28 days after the second AZD1222 dose. These receptors came from an adult who received the AZD1222 COVID-19 vaccine.

The V call is TRBV5-1, the J call TRBJ2-1; D is uncertain. The CDR3 spans 12 residues. CDR1 is SGHRS and CDR2 is YFSETQ in the germline V gene. V gave up 4 bases and J gave up 10 bases, with 12 bases separating them. As DNA, the CDR3 is TGCGCCAGCAGCCAGACCCGGGTGGAGCAGTTCTTC. It specifies CASSQTRVEQFF.

The CDR3 DNA follows: TGCGCCAGGGGCGAGTTCGGGCAGTACTTC. Its protein is CARGEFGQYF. The chain recombines TRBV10-1 with TRBJ2-7; the D is unclear. The germline V gene encodes CDR1 WNHNN and CDR2 SYGVQD (reference sequence). The CDR3 consists of 10 residues. V lost 9 bases, J lost 9 bases, and 12 bases lay in between.

The J gene is TRBJ2-7, the V gene TRBV6-5; no clear D. The V gene's germline CDR1 is MNHEY and CDR2 SVGAGI. The CDR3 consists of 11 residues. V was pared by 7 bases and J by 2 bases, with 6 bases between. The CDR3 nucleotides are TGTGCCAGCACGGATACCTACGAGCAGTACGTC. Translated: CASTDTYEQYV.

The chain is built from TRBV19 and TRBJ1-5; 9 nucleotides align to TRBD1. In germline, CDR1 is LNHDA, CDR2 SQIVND (reference sequence). V dropped 2 bases and J dropped 4; count of bases not matched to a gene: 6. CDR3 length: 16 residues. The chain's CDR3 is CASSIPWDRANQPQHF. CDR3 nucleotide sequence: TGTGCCAGTAGTATACCTTGGGACAGGGCTAATCAGCCCCAGCATTTT.

This sequence joins TRBV27 and TRBJ2-3; TRBD1 matches at 10 bases. From germline, CDR1 is MNHEY and CDR2 SMNVEV (reference sequence). This CDR3 region has 15 residues. V was clipped by 3 bases and J by 8 bases; unmatched bases: 8. The CDR3 bases are TGTGCCAGCAGTTTCCCCGGGACAGGGGAGGGTACGCAGTATTTT. This codes for CASSFPGTGEGTQYF.

This chain uses TRBV5-6 with TRBJ2-6, with D tentatively TRBD1 (6 bases). CDR1 and CDR2 from the germline V gene are SGHDT and YYEEEE. Trimming shortened V by 2 bases and J by 4 bases, and 10 bases separated the two germline ends. The CDR3 runs 15 residues. This CDR3 is CASSFRTAGANVLTF. The CDR3 DNA is TGTGCCAGCAGCTTCCGGACAGCAGGGGCCAACGTCCTGACTTTC.

The V gene is TRBV5-1, the J gene TRBJ1-4; possible D gene TRBD1, 5 bases. V lost 4 bases to trimming and J lost 1 base, with 11 bases between them. This CDR3 has 15 residues. Germline V gives CDR1 SGHRS, CDR2 YFSETQ. CDR3 loop: CASSRDGGTNEKLFF. Here the CDR3 DNA reads TGCGCCAGCAGCAGGGACGGGGGAACTAATGAAAAACTGTTTTTT.

This chain uses TRBV7-8 with TRBJ1-5; the D gene is possibly TRBD1 (5 bases). Trimming took off 3 bases at V and 2 bases at J, with 14 bases between the two ends. Germline V gene lookup returns CDR1 SGHVS and CDR2 FQNEAQ. The CDR3 sequence is 16 residues long. Written as DNA, the CDR3 is TGTGCCAGCAGCTTGATTAGGGGTGCGGGCAATCAGCCCCAGCATTTT. The encoded protein is CASSLIRGAGNQPQHF.

The rearrangement uses TRBV4-3 and TRBJ2-7, with 7 bases that match TRBD2. Germline CDR1 reads LGHNA; CDR2 reads YSLEER. V was pared by 2 bases and J by 2 bases, with 6 bases of the junction left unmatched. This CDR3 has 15 residues. The CDR3 reads CASSQSVAGAYEQYF. In DNA form, the CDR3 reads TGCGCCAGCAGCCAATCCGTGGCGGGGGCCTACGAGCAGTACTTC.

The chain links TRBV7-9 to TRBJ2-7; TRBD2 matches at 9 bases. Germline trimming cut 5 bases from V and 0 bases from J; bases unmatched to any gene: 17. Germline V gives CDR1 SEHNR, CDR2 FQNEAQ (reference sequence). The CDR3 runs 19 residues. The CDR3 DNA reads TGTGCCAGCAGCCCTACCCCGCCGGGACTAGCTGGCCGCTCCTACGAGCAGTACTTC. Translated: CASSPTPPGLAGRSYEQYF.

The CDR3 bases are TGCGCCAGCAGCTTAGACCAGCCAATTGAAGCTTTCTTT. Translation: CASSLDQPIEAFF. This rearrangement joins TRBV5-1 to TRBJ1-1; D is undetermined. There are 13 residues in the CDR3. V was pared by 2 bases and J by 7 bases, with 12 bases between. Germline V gives CDR1 SGHRS, CDR2 YFSETQ.

In regard to this clone: An end of the junction differs from the germline gene, which may be a read error. The chain employs TRBV6-5 and TRBJ1-1, with D perhaps matching TRBD1 (6 bases). The CDR3 runs 15 residues. Germline CDR1 reads MNHEY; CDR2 reads SVGAGI. CDR3 sequence reads: CASLPFGGGLTEAFF. In DNA, the CDR3 is TGTGCCAGCCTACCCTTCGGGGGGGGGCTTACTGAAGCCTTCTTT.

The chain links TRBV19 to TRBJ1-5; the match to TRBD1 covers 7 bases. This CDR3 region has 15 residues. The germline V gene encodes CDR1 LNHDA and CDR2 SQIVND (reference sequence). V was clipped by 7 bases and J by 2 bases; unmatched bases: 8. In nucleotides, the CDR3 is TGTGCCAGTAAGGGGGCGGGGGCAGGCAATCAGCCCCAGCATTTT. It codes for CASKGAGAGNQPQHF.